These 5 T cell receptor beta chains were all obtained from the same sample, sequenced in a study of shared T cell receptors in the human thymus. Sequenced by immunoSEQ multiplex PCR; TCRdb stores in-frame clones only, minus some. This sample has 720,000 or so clones, with 70% to 90% found just once. These records were also assigned to another study, of human thymus T cells.

The sample was thymocytes. All receptors come from a girl under three years old with a congenital heart defect.

CDR3 sequence: CASSEAGGVQHTEAFF. CDR3 DNA sequence: TGTGCCAGCAGTGAAGCAGGGGGAGTTCAGCATACTGAAGCTTTCTTT. The genes are TRBV25-1 and TRBJ1-1, with 7 positions matching TRBD1. The CDR3 runs 16 residues. V lost 2 bases to trimming and J lost 5 bases; unmatched junction nucleotides: 11. Looked up from germline, CDR1 is MGHDK and CDR2 is SYGVNS. Full variable domain (missing parts from reference TRBV25-1 and TRBJ1-1): EADIYQTPRYLVIGTGKKITLECSQTMGHDKMYWYQQDPGMELHLIHYSYGVNSTEKGDLSSESTVSRIRTEHFPLTLESARPSHTSQYLCASSEAGGVQHTEAFFGQGTRLTVV.

V and J are TRBV4-3 and TRBJ2-2; possibly TRBD1 for D (6 bases). V was shortened by 6 bases and J by 4 bases, with 12 bases between the two germline ends. Germline values: CDR1 LGHNA, CDR2 YSLEER. This CDR3 has 14 residues. CDR3 residues: CASRDHRATGELFF. The CDR3 nucleotides read TGCGCCAGCAGGGATCACAGGGCCACCGGGGAGCTGTTTTTT.

The genes are TRBV15 and TRBJ2-1, with 8 positions matching TRBD1. Germline trimming cut 5 bases from V and 2 bases from J; bases unmatched to any gene: 11. This CDR3 spans 17 amino acids. The germline V gene encodes CDR1 LNHNV and CDR2 YYDKDF (reference sequence). The CDR3, as DNA: TGTGCCACCAGCTTGCGTCAGGGGGCGAAAACCTACAATGAGCAGTTCTTC. Its translation: CATSLRQGAKTYNEQFF. Full variable domain (outside the CDR3, taken from reference TRBV15 and TRBJ2-1): DAMVIQNPRYQVTQFGKPVTLSCSQTLNHNVMYWYQQKSSQAPKLLFHYYDKDFNNEADTPDNFQSRRPNTSFCFLDIRSPGLGDTAMYLCATSLRQGAKTYNEQFFGPGTRLTVL.

The J gene is TRBJ1-1, the V gene TRBV9; 10 bases map to TRBD1. Germline CDR1 SGDLS, CDR2 YYNGEE. J lost 0 bases, V lost 4 bases, and 12 bases had no gene match. This CDR3 region has 18 residues. CDR3 DNA sequence: TGTGCCAGCAGCTCAGGGACAGGGGTGGCTTACTTGAACACTGAAGCTTTCTTT. Its translation is CASSSGTGVAYLNTEAFF.

The V and J genes are TRBV4-1 and TRBJ1-2; tentative D call: TRBD1 (6 bases). CDR3 size: 13 residues. In germline, CDR1 is MGHRA, CDR2 YSYEKL. Trimming took 2 bases from V and 8 from J, leaving 12 bases between them. The CDR3 DNA follows: TGCGCCAGCAGCCAACCACAGGGAGACGGCTACACCTTC. This codes for CASSQPQGDGYTF.